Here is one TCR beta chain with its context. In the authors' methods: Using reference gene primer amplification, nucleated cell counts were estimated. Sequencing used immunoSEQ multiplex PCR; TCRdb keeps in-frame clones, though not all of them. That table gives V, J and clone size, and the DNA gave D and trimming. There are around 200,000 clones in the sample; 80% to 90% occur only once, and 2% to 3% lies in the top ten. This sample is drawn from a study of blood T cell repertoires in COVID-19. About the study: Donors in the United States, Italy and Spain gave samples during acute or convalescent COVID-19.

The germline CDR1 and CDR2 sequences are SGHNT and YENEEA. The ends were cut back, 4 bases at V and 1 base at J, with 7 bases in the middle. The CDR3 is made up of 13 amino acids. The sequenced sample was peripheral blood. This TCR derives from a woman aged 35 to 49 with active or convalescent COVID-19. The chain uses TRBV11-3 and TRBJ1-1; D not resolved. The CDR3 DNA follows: TGTGCCAGCAGCTACCCGGGGAACACTGAAGCTTTCTTT. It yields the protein CASSYPGNTEAFF.